Below are 12 T cell receptor beta chains sequenced from a single sample in a study of blood T cell repertoires in COVID-19. Data came from immunoSEQ multiplex PCR; TCRdb stores just in-frame clones and leaves some out. The data show around 140,000 clones, about four fifths seen once. Sequencing was carried out using peripheral blood. Source of these receptors: a man in his sixties or seventies who had recovered from COVID-19.

V is TRBV18 and J is TRBJ2-1, with 12 bases matching TRBD2. The J segment lost 4 bases and the V segment lost 4 bases, leaving 17 bases of the junction unmatched. The CDR3 totals 20 residues. Germline CDR1 and CDR2: KGHSH and LQKENI. Written as DNA, the CDR3 is TGTGCCAGCTCACGGGCTCCGACTAGCGGGAGCAGTCTCTTTTACAATGAGCAGTTCTTC. Translation: CASSRAPTSGSSLFYNEQFF.

The CDR3 DNA reads TGTGCCAGCAGCTTGGATAGGACTAGCGGGAGGCAGTACGAGCAGTACTTC. Its protein product is CASSLDRTSGRQYEQYF. The J gene is TRBJ2-7, the V gene TRBV5-4; 14 bases match TRBD2. V was clipped by 0 bases and J by 4 bases; unmatched bases: 6. The CDR3 is 17 amino acids. Germline CDR1 is SGHNT and CDR2 is YYREEE (reference sequence).

The chain has TRBV12-5 and TRBJ1-2; no firm D call. The CDR3 runs to 13 residues. Deletions cut 7 bases from V and 4 bases from J, with 13 bases between. Germline CDR1 and CDR2: LGHNT and FRNRAP. CDR3 DNA: TGTGCTAGTGATCTCGGGTATAGCTATGGCTACACCTTC. Encoded protein: CASDLGYSYGYTF.

The genes are TRBV5-1 and TRBJ1-2; 9 positions agree with TRBD1. V was pared by 4 bases and J by 4 bases, with 2 bases of the junction left unmatched. This CDR3 is 13 amino acids long. Germline CDR1 SGHRS, CDR2 YFSETQ. CDR3 bases: TGCGCCAGCAGCCGGGACAGGGCCTATGGCTACACCTTC. This sequence encodes CASSRDRAYGYTF.

V and J are TRBV27 and TRBJ2-4, with a weak D call TRBD1 (5 bases). From germline, CDR1 is MNHEY and CDR2 SMNVEV (reference sequence). The CDR3 runs to 16 residues. V lost 5 bases and J lost 1, with 15 bases in between. Written as DNA, the CDR3 is TGTGCCAGCAGTCAACAGGCTCGTCTGGCCAAAAACATTCAGTACTTC. It encodes CASSQQARLAKNIQYF.

V and J are TRBV18 and TRBJ2-2; D remains unclear. Germline CDR1 KGHSH, CDR2 LQKENI. The CDR3 totals 15 residues. Trimming took 0 bases from V and 5 from J, leaving 10 bases between them. Written as DNA, the CDR3 is TGTGCCAGCTCACCACCGGCAGGAAATACCGGGGAGCTGTTTTTT. It codes for CASSPPAGNTGELFF.

The V call is TRBV19, the J call TRBJ2-6; D call uncertain. Germline-derived CDR1 and CDR2 are LNHDA and SQIVND (reference sequence). Between the trimmed V and J ends, which lost 5 bases and 4 bases, there was a span of 12 bases. The CDR3 is 15 residues long. The CDR3 nucleotides read TGTGCCAGTAGTGCCGACACACCCGGGGCCAACGTCCTGACTTTC. It yields the protein CASSADTPGANVLTF.

The chain carries TRBV5-1 and TRBJ2-7; maybe TRBD1 (7 bases). The ends were cut back, 5 bases at V and 2 bases at J, with 20 bases in the middle. The germline CDR1 and CDR2 sequences are SGHRS and YFSETQ. The CDR3 extends over 16 amino acids. CDR3 loop: CASSLGGRGETYEQYF. The DNA of the CDR3 is TGCGCCAGCAGTCTTGGGGGCAGGGGGGAAACCTACGAGCAGTACTTC.

The rearrangement links TRBV12-3 or TRBV12-4 to TRBJ1-2, with a weak D call TRBD1 (6 bases). The germline V and J ends were trimmed by 5 bases and 4 bases, with 8 bases remaining between them. The length of the CDR3 is 12 residues. The CDR3 DNA reads TGTGCCAGCAGTCGGACAGTCTATGGCTACACCTTC. It yields the protein CASSRTVYGYTF.

The chain has TRBV5-1 and TRBJ2-7; TRBD1 matches at 8 bases. Germline V lookup: CDR1 SGHRS, CDR2 YFSETQ. CDR3 size: 15 residues. Trimming took 1 base from V and 2 from J; bases not matched to a gene: 5. The CDR3 reads CASSLRPGGPYEQYF. CDR3 bases: TGCGCCAGCAGCTTGCGACCAGGGGGCCCCTACGAGCAGTACTTC.

The V gene is TRBV7-9, the J gene TRBJ2-1, with TRBD2 matching 8 bases. Germline assignment: CDR1 SEHNR and CDR2 FQNEAQ (reference sequence). The trim removed 4 bases at V and 9 bases at J, leaving 17 bases unmatched. The length of the CDR3 is 17 residues. In DNA, the CDR3 is TGTGCCAGCAGCTCCTGGGGTGGAAAAGCGGGGGATGGTGAGCAGTTCTTC. Protein product: CASSSWGGKAGDGEQFF.

V gene TRBV4-2 combines with J gene TRBJ1-5, with unresolved D. The CDR3 totals 16 residues. Germline assignment: CDR1 LGHNA and CDR2 YNFKEQ. Between the trimmed V and J ends, which lost 0 bases and 1 base, there was a span of 10 bases. CDR3 bases: TGTGCCAGCAGCCAAGATTTAGCTAGCAGCAATCAGCCCCAGCATTTT. Its protein product is CASSQDLASSNQPQHF.